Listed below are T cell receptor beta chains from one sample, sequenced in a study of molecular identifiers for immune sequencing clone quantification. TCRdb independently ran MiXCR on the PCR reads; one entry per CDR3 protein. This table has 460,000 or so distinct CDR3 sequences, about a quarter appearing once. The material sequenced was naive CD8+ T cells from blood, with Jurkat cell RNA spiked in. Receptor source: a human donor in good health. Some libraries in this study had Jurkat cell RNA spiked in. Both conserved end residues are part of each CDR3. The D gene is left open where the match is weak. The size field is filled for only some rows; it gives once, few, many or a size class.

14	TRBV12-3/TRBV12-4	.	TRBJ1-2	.	CASSLKGEAYGYTF	TGTGCCAGCAGTTTAAAGGGGGAAGCGTATGGCTACACCTTC
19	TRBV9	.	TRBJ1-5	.	CASSVEGSSGGPSTDTQHF	TGTGCCAGCAGCGTAGAAGGATCTAGCGGGGGACCTAGCACAGATACGCAGCATTTT
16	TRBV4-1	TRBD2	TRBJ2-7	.	CASSTFSGLKDYEQYF	TGCGCCAGCAGCACGTTTAGCGGGTTGAAGGACTACGAGCAGTACTTC
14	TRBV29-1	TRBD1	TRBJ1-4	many	CSVDKTGIGEKLFF	TGCAGCGTTGACAAGACAGGGATCGGTGAAAAACTGTTTTTT
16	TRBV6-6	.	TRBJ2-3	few	CASSYSGDYSTDTQYF	TGTGCCAGCAGTTACTCGGGTGACTACTCCACAGATACGCAGTATTTT
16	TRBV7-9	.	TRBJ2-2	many	CASSLARGSNTGELFF	TGTGCCAGCAGCTTAGCCCGGGGATCGAACACCGGGGAGCTGTTTTTT
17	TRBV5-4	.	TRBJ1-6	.	CASSLKGTLGGNSPLHF	TGTGCCAGCAGCTTGAAGGGTACGCTAGGGGGAAACTCACCCCTCCACTTT
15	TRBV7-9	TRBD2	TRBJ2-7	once	CASSLEAGGPVEQYF	TGTGCCAGCAGCCTGGAAGCGGGAGGGCCCGTCGAGCAGTACTTC
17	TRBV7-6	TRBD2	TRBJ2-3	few	CASSLAASGGVSDTQYF	TGTGCCAGCAGCTTAGCGGCTAGCGGGGGGGTTTCAGATACGCAGTATTTT
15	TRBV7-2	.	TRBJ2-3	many	CASSFAGASTDTQYF	TGTGCCAGCAGCTTTGCGGGGGCGAGCACAGATACGCAGTATTTT
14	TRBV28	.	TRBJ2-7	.	CATSPLEMSGEQYF	TGTGCCACCTCACCTTTGGAGATGTCGGGGGAGCAGTACTTC
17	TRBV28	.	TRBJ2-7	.	CACSLGVRDSGKDEQYF	TGTGCCTGCAGTTTAGGGGTCCGGGACTCGGGAAAAGACGAGCAGTACTTC
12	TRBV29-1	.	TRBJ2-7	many	CSVAADGNEQYF	TGCAGCGTTGCGGCAGACGGAAACGAGCAGTACTTC
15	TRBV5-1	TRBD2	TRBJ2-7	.	CASSLVRGVKNEQYF	TGCGCCAGCAGCTTGGTACGGGGGGTAAAGAACGAGCAGTACTTC
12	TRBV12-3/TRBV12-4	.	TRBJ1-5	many	CASSSGSWAQHF	TGTGCCAGCAGTTCGGGTTCCTGGGCCCAGCATTTT
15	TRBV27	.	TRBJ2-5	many	CASSFTTGYQETQYF	TGTGCCAGCAGTTTTACCACCGGGTACCAAGAGACCCAGTACTTC
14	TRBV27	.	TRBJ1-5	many	CASSLAGGGQPQHF	TGTGCCAGCAGCTTAGCGGGGGGTGGTCAGCCCCAGCATTTT
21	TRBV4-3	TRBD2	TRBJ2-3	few	CASSQDSWPSGEQRWADTQYF	TGCGCCAGCAGCCAAGATTCGTGGCCTAGCGGGGAGCAGAGGTGGGCAGATACGCAGTATTTT
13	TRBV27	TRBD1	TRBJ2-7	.	CASRLTGANEQYF	TGTGCCAGCAGACTGACAGGGGCGAACGAGCAGTACTTC
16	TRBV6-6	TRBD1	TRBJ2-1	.	CASSPWGQGERNEQFF	TGTGCCAGCAGTCCATGGGGACAGGGTGAAAGGAATGAGCAGTTCTTC
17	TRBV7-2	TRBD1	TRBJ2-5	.	CASSLGLGGAFWETQYF	TGTGCCAGCAGCTTAGGTCTAGGGGGCGCTTTTTGGGAGACCCAGTACTTC
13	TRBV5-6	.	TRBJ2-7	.	CASTLGYGGEQYF	TGTGCCAGCACCCTAGGTTATGGGGGCGAGCAGTACTTC
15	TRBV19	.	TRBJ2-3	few	CASSTGTGYPDTQYF	TGTGCCAGTAGTACTGGAACAGGGTACCCAGATACGCAGTATTTT
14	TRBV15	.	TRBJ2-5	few	CATSPGRYQETQYF	TGTGCCACCAGCCCAGGGAGGTACCAAGAGACCCAGTACTTC
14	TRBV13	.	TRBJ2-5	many	CASSLAGSKETQYF	TGTGCCAGCAGCTTAGCGGGCAGCAAAGAGACCCAGTACTTC
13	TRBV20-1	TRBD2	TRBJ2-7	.	CSARRTSSYAQYF	TGCAGTGCCAGGAGGACTAGCAGCTACGCGCAGTACTTC
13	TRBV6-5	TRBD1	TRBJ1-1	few	CASRSGGLSEAFF	TGTGCCAGCAGGTCAGGGGGCCTTAGTGAAGCTTTCTTT
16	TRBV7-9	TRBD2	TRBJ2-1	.	CASRITSGSSYNEQFF	TGTGCCAGCAGAATAACTAGCGGGAGCTCCTACAATGAGCAGTTCTTC
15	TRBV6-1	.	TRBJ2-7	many	CASSQYLGPTYEQYF	TGTGCCAGCTCTCAGTACTTGGGACCCACCTACGAGCAGTACTTC
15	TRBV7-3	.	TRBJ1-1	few	CASSLTGGFSTEAFF	TGTGCCAGCAGCTTAACGGGGGGTTTTAGCACTGAAGCTTTCTTT
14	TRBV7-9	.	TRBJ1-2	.	CASSLDLGVLGYTF	TGTGCCAGCAGCTTAGATCTAGGAGTCCTTGGCTACACCTTC
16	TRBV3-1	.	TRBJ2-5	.	CASSPGRVSPRGAQCF	TGTGCCAGCAGCCCCGGACGGGTCAGCCCTCGGGGGGCCCAGTGCTTC
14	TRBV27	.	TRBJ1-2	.	CASSLTAYYYGYTF	TGTGCCAGCAGTTTGACAGCTTACTACTATGGCTACACCTTC
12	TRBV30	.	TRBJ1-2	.	CAWSVPGYGYTF	TGTGCCTGGAGTGTTCCGGGCTATGGCTACACCTTC
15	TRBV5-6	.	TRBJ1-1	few	CASSYTGQLNTEAFF	TGTGCCAGCAGCTATACTGGACAGCTGAACACTGAAGCTTTCTTT
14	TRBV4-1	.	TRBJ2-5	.	CASSQLGAAETQYF	TGCGCCAGCAGCCAGCTGGGCGCAGCTGAGACCCAGTACTTC
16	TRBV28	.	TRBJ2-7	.	CGSSPSPGLPLYEQYF	TGTGGCAGCAGTCCATCTCCGGGACTCCCACTCTACGAGCAGTACTTC
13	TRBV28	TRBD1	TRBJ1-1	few	CASSSHRGTEAFF	TGTGCCAGCAGTTCACACAGGGGCACTGAAGCTTTCTTT
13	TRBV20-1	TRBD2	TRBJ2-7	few	CSATLAGVYEQYF	TGCAGTGCTACACTAGCGGGAGTCTACGAGCAGTACTTC
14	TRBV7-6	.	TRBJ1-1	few	CASSLESPNTEAFF	TGTGCCAGCAGCTTAGAGAGTCCGAACACTGAAGCTTTCTTT
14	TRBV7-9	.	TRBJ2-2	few	CASSPAWTTGELFF	TGTGCCAGCAGCCCTGCCTGGACAACCGGGGAGCTGTTTTTT
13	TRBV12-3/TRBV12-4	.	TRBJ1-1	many	CASSSGTHTEAFF	TGTGCCAGCAGCTCTGGGACACACACTGAAGCTTTCTTT
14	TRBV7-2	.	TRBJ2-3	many	CASSRLERTDTQYF	TGTGCCAGCAGCCGTCTAGAACGCACAGATACGCAGTATTTT